These T cell receptor beta chains were read from a single sample in a study of T cells in localized non-small cell lung cancer. This table comes from immunoSEQ multiplex PCR, and its TCRdb copy is limited to in-frame clones, with some not included. The sample has thousands of clones, 25% seen once. Sequences were derived from lung tumor tissue, sampled before any cancer treatment. The receptors here all came from a woman aged 40 to 75 with stage I lung adenocarcinoma. Each CDR3 is given with its conserved first and last residue. Fields, in order: clone size, D gene, J gene, V gene, CDR3 protein, CDR3 DNA. A D gene is named only where the DNA matches it firmly. The listing skips clone size in some rows; elsewhere it reads once, few, many or a size class.

few | TRBD2 | TRBJ2-1 | TRBV11-3 | CASSLGTGRAVNEQFF | TGTGCCAGCAGCTTAGGTACCGGGAGGGCCGTCAATGAGCAGTTCTTC
- | TRBD2 | TRBJ2-2 | TRBV11-3 | CASSLGPSGSNTGELFF | TGTGCCAGCAGCTTGGGACCTAGCGGGAGCAACACCGGGGAGCTGTTTTTT
once | - | TRBJ2-1 | TRBV19 | CASSITLNYNEQFF | TGTGCCAGTAGTATTACTCTAAACTACAATGAGCAGTTCTTC
once | - | TRBJ2-1 | TRBV25-1 | CASSATGTGNEQFF | TGTGCCAGCAGTGCTACAGGGACGGGCAATGAGCAGTTCTTC
- | TRBD1 | TRBJ1-2 | TRBV14 | CASSLGQAFYGYTF | TGTGCCAGCAGCCTCGGACAGGCATTCTATGGCTACACCTTC
- | - | TRBJ2-3 | TRBV23-1 | CASSHPGFPRLSTDTQYF | TGCGCCAGCAGTCACCCCGGGTTTCCGCGACTTAGCACAGATACGCAGTATTTT
few | - | TRBJ1-1 | TRBV28 | CASTTNGGLAEAFF | TGTGCCAGCACCACGAACGGGGGTTTGGCTGAAGCTTTCTTT
- | - | TRBJ1-2 | TRBV5-1 | CASSLQQGEDGYTF | TGCGCCAGCAGCTTGCAACAGGGTGAAGATGGCTACACCTTC
few | TRBD1 | TRBJ2-1 | TRBV11-3 | CASTSGTARNEQFF | TGTGCCAGCACCTCGGGGACAGCACGCAATGAGCAGTTCTTC
- | - | TRBJ2-1 | TRBV28 | CASCLPAPYNEQFF | TGTGCCAGCTGTCTCCCCGCCCCCTACAATGAGCAGTTCTTC
many | - | TRBJ1-5 | TRBV11-3 | CASSPMTGLSNQPQHF | TGTGCCAGCAGCCCGATGACAGGCTTAAGCAATCAGCCCCAGCATTTT
- | - | TRBJ2-1 | TRBV11-3 | CASSSGGNRPNEQFF | TGTGCCAGCAGCTCTGGGGGGAATCGTCCCAATGAGCAGTTCTTC
few | - | TRBJ1-1 | TRBV11-3 | CASSLTRGLMNTEAFF | TGTGCCAGCAGCTTGACCAGGGGATTGATGAACACTGAAGCTTTCTTT
- | - | TRBJ2-3 | TRBV10-1 | CASSAERITDTQYF | TGCGCCAGCAGTGCGGAGCGGATCACAGATACGCAGTATTTT
few | - | TRBJ1-1 | TRBV28 | CASSWAGGVGITEAFF | TGTGCCAGCAGTTGGGCGGGAGGGGTTGGAATAACTGAAGCTTTCTTT
- | - | TRBJ1-2 | TRBV25-1 | CASSDFRGGYTF | TGTGCCAGCAGCGATTTCAGGGGAGGCTACACCTTC